This TCR beta chain was sequenced during a study of shared clonotypes between healthy human individuals. About the research overall: A couple of women and three men aged 18 to 49 made up the donors. Whole-study results and caveats: In four donors, around 5.5% of naive CD4 clonotypes appeared in common.

Positive CCR7 selection of CD45RO-negative cells yielded the naive CD8 cells, and terminally differentiated effector memory CD45RA+ cells were excluded. Generated by immunoSEQ multiplex PCR, the TCRdb table keeps only in-frame clones and is missing some. Of about 2.1 million clones listed, 85% to 95% were seen once; the top ten hold more than 1.5%. The germline CDR1 and CDR2 sequences are MGHRA and YSYEKL. Trimming took off 1 base at V and 4 bases at J, with 11 bases between the two ends. The CDR3 covers 15 residues. Remarks on this clone: Its target is not known.

Sequenced: naive CD8+ T cells from PBMCs. This chain joins TRBV4-1 and TRBJ1-5, with a weak D call TRBD1 (5 bases). The sequence was collected from a man younger than 35 in good health. Some clones in this sample may be carry-over from other donors' samples. CDR3 sequence (DNA): TGCGCCAGCAGCCAAGGGTGGGGGGAGAATCAGCCCCAGCATTTT. It encodes CASSQGWGENQPQHF.